These 8 T cell receptor beta chains were sequenced from one sample in a study of blood T cell repertoires in COVID-19. Method: immunoSEQ multiplex PCR; TCRdb's copy keeps in-frame clones and lacks some. The repertoire holds some 150,000 clones, with approximately 90% as singletons. Sequencing was done on a sample of peripheral blood. These receptors originate from a woman aged 55-70 years with active or convalescent COVID-19.

This clone has only one observation. The chain links TRBV12-3 or TRBV12-4 to TRBJ1-1, with 9 bases aligning to TRBD1. This CDR3 is built from 13 residues. Trimming removed 7 bases from V and 8 bases from J; junction bases left unmatched: 8. CDR3 sequence: CASMIQGAGEAFF. The CDR3 DNA reads TGTGCCAGCATGATACAGGGGGCTGGGGAAGCTTTCTTT.

V is TRBV19 and J is TRBJ1-2; D unresolved. With 0 bases removed from V and 4 bases from J, the gap between germline ends came to 9 bases. CDR3 length: 14 residues. The germline gives CDR1 LNHDA, CDR2 SQIVND (reference sequence). In DNA form, the CDR3 reads TGTGCCAGTAGTATAGACAGGCCTCCCTATGGCTACACCTTC. Translating it yields CASSIDRPPYGYTF.

The chain carries TRBV5-1 and TRBJ1-5, with TRBD1 matching over 9 bases. CDR3 size: 16 residues. J was trimmed by 6 bases and V by 0 bases; bases with no gene match: 7. Germline V CDR1 and CDR2: SGHRS, YFSETQ. The CDR3 DNA follows: TGCGCCAGCAGCTTGGATTGGGGACAGGGCCGTCAGCCCCAGCATTTT. Its translation is CASSLDWGQGRQPQHF.

The chain recombines TRBV13 with TRBJ1-6, with TRBD1 matching over 8 bases. Germline V gene sequence: CDR1 PRHDT, CDR2 FYEKMQ (reference sequence). CDR3 length equals 14 residues. J gave up 9 bases and V 5 bases, and 6 bases lay outside the gene matches. The CDR3 is CASSRTGNGSPLHF. The DNA of the CDR3 is TGTGCCAGCAGCCGGACAGGGAACGGTTCACCCCTCCACTTT.

The V gene is TRBV4-3, the J gene TRBJ2-3, with D hard to call. Germline V gene lookup returns CDR1 LGHNA and CDR2 YSLEER. The CDR3 extends over 17 amino acids. Trimming removed 0 bases from V and 1 base from J, with 14 bases in between. CDR3 in amino acids: CASSQDQASPRTDTQYF. The CDR3 DNA reads as TGCGCCAGCAGCCAAGATCAGGCCTCCCCCCGCACAGATACGCAGTATTTT.

V usage is TRBV12-3 or TRBV12-4 and J usage is TRBJ1-5; D not resolved. The CDR3 spans 12 residues. V was trimmed by 5 bases and J by 4 bases, leaving 6 bases between them. CDR3 in DNA: TGTGCCAGCAGTCCAACAAATCAGCCCCAGCATTTT. This codes for CASSPTNQPQHF.

The V call is TRBV15, the J call TRBJ1-6, with TRBD1 matching over 7 bases. Germline trimming cut 5 bases from V and 4 bases from J; bases unmatched to any gene: 11. The germline V gene has CDR1 LNHNV and CDR2 YYDKDF (reference sequence). This CDR3 is built from 17 residues. As DNA, the CDR3 is TGTGCCACCAGCGGACAGTTAGGGACAGTGTATAATTCACCCCTCCACTTT. This translates into CATSGQLGTVYNSPLHF.

The chain links TRBV4-3 to TRBJ1-2; D remains ambiguous. The CDR3 has 16 amino acids. The germline V gene has CDR1 LGHNA and CDR2 YSLEER. With 0 bases removed from V and 0 bases from J, the gap between germline ends came to 11 bases. The CDR3: CASSQDGPTANYGYTF. CDR3 DNA: TGCGCCAGCAGCCAAGATGGTCCAACAGCTAACTATGGCTACACCTTC.